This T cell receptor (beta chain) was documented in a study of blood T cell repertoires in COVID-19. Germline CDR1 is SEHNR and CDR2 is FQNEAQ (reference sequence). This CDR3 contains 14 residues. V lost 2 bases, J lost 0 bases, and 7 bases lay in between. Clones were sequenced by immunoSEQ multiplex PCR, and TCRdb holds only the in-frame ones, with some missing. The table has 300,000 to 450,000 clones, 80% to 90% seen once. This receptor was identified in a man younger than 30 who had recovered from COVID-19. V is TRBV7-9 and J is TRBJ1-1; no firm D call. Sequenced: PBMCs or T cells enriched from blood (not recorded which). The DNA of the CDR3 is TGTGCCAGCAGCTTAACAGCCTTGAACACTGAAGCTTTCTTT. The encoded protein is CASSLTALNTEAFF.